Below are 26 T cell receptor beta chains sequenced from a single sample in a study of T cells in Graves' hyperthyroidism and ophthalmopathy. Amplification of TCR beta CDR3 regions was performed using RNA transcripts as template. The study used the HTBI primer set for a first-round RT-PCR of the TCR CDR3. TCRdb itself ran the multiplex PCR reads through MiXCR, one entry per CDR3 protein. The sample records roughly 700,000 distinct CDR3 sequences, around 40% being singletons. Sequencing was carried out using blood. The receptors originated from a middle-aged woman with Graves' hyperthyroidism.

In its sample, this clonotype was seen a few times. This chain connects TRBV9 to TRBJ1-1; D is perhaps TRBD1 (6 bases). The CDR3 loop spans 16 amino acids. V lost 4 bases and J lost 0, with 16 bases in between. In germline, CDR1 is SGDLS, CDR2 YYNGEE. This CDR3 is CASSPRTAAMNTEAFF. CDR3 coding DNA: TGTGCCAGCAGCCCCCGGACAGCCGCTATGAACACTGAAGCTTTCTTT.

The gene calls are TRBV11-2 and TRBJ2-5; D is uncertain. V gave up 5 bases and J gave up 9 bases, with 13 bases separating them. The CDR3 covers 12 residues. CDR1 is SGHAT and CDR2 is FQNNGV in the germline V gene. The DNA for the CDR3 is TGTGCCAGCAGCCCCGGACGGGCCGCCCAGTACTTC. It translates to CASSPGRAAQYF. The full variable domain, in which reference TRBV11-2 and TRBJ2-5 provide the parts outside the CDR3, is EAGVAQSPRYKIIEKRQSVAFWCNPISGHATLYWYQQILGQGPKLLIQFQNNGVVDDSQLPKDRFSAERLKGVDSTLKIQPAKLEDSAVYLCASSPGRAAQYFGPGTRLLVL.

This clonotype was seen repeatedly, ten times or more. The rearrangement joins TRBV29-1 to TRBJ1-2; no clear D gene. The CDR3 is 11 residues long. Germline V gene sequence: CDR1 SQVTM, CDR2 ANQGSEA. V was shortened by 2 bases and J by 4 bases, with 5 bases between the two germline ends. The CDR3 region is CSVERAYGYTF. The CDR3 DNA follows: TGCAGCGTTGAACGAGCCTATGGCTACACCTTC.

The rearrangement joins TRBV6-6 to TRBJ1-2, with 7 bases that match TRBD1. Losses at the gene ends were 7 bases for V and 0 bases for J; bases not matched to a gene: 5. Germline V gives CDR1 MNHNY, CDR2 SVGAGI (reference sequence). The CDR3 has 14 residues. The CDR3 loop is CASMAGGANYGYTF. For the CDR3, the DNA is TGTGCCAGCATGGCAGGGGGAGCTAACTATGGCTACACCTTC.

This clonotype was detected only a few times. The V call is TRBV27, the J call TRBJ1-5, with D tentatively TRBD1 (6 bases). Trimming removed 3 bases from V and 6 bases from J, with 12 bases in between. This CDR3 region has 14 residues. Germline V CDR1 and CDR2: MNHEY, SMNVEV (reference sequence). CDR3 DNA sequence: TGTGCCAGCAGTTTTCAGGGGTACGGTCAGCCCCAGCATTTT. Encoded protein: CASSFQGYGQPQHF.

The V gene is TRBV12-3 or TRBV12-4, the J gene TRBJ1-2; D gene ambiguous. The CDR3 totals 14 residues. V was shortened by 3 bases and J by 4 bases, with 12 bases between the two germline ends. The DNA for the CDR3 is TGTGCCAGCAGTTTGGGAGCCAGAATCTATGGCTACACCTTC. Protein: CASSLGARIYGYTF.

To note about this clonotype: The junction does not match germline at one end; this may be a read error. This CDR3 reads CASSLVQGARTGELFF. CDR3 nucleotides: TGTGCCAGCAGCTTAGTACAGGGGGCGCGCACCGGAGAGCTGTTTTTT. This chain links TRBV7-2 with TRBJ2-2, with 9 bases that match TRBD1. This CDR3 has 16 residues. Germline CDR1 reads SGHTA; CDR2 reads FQGNSA.

The chain recombines TRBV10-3 with TRBJ2-7, with 9 nucleotides matching TRBD1. The J call could be wrong; TRBJ2-1 is a better fit for the DNA end. Germline V gives CDR1 ENHRY, CDR2 SYGVKD. This CDR3 has 16 residues. The CDR3 DNA follows: TGTGCCATCAGTCAACCCTCCGGGACAGGGATCGATGAGCAGTTCTTC. This sequence encodes CAISQPSGTGIDEQFF.

The sample holds many counts of this clonotype. The chain combines TRBV10-3 with TRBJ1-2; 9 positions agree with TRBD1. The V gene end was trimmed by 5 bases and the J gene end by 6 bases; junction bases not matched to a gene: 4. From germline, CDR1 is ENHRY and CDR2 SYGVKD. The CDR3 runs to 13 residues. The CDR3 sequence is CAISWDRDDGYTF. The CDR3 DNA is TGTGCCATCAGTTGGGACAGGGACGATGGCTACACCTTC.

This clonotype was counted many times. V and J are TRBV12-3 or TRBV12-4 and TRBJ2-5; D ambiguous. Trimming pared 5 bases from V and 4 bases from J, leaving 11 bases between. The CDR3 loop spans 13 amino acids. The CDR3 reads CASSLNMVETQYF. The CDR3 region has the DNA TGTGCCAGCAGTCTCAACATGGTAGAGACCCAGTACTTC.

The chain's CDR3 is CASSPLGTGEYEQYF. DNA of the CDR3: TGTGCCAGTAGTCCCTTAGGGACAGGGGAATACGAGCAGTACTTC. The rearrangement joins TRBV19 to TRBJ2-7, with 10 bases matching TRBD1. The CDR3 has 15 residues. Losses at the gene ends were 5 bases for V and 4 bases for J; bases not matched to a gene: 8. Germline V gene sequence: CDR1 LNHDA, CDR2 SQIVND (reference sequence).

This clonotype was seen only a few times. This rearrangement joins TRBV12-3 or TRBV12-4 to TRBJ1-1; D ambiguous. V was pared by 7 bases and J by 0 bases, with 6 bases between. The CDR3 extends over 12 amino acids. The CDR3 protein is CASTDMNTEAFF. For the CDR3, the DNA is TGTGCCAGCACAGACATGAACACTGAAGCTTTCTTT.

This clonotype was counted ten times or more. This chain uses TRBV29-1 with TRBJ1-2; the D gene is possibly TRBD1 (5 bases). The CDR3 is 13 residues long. The ends were cut back, 4 bases at V and 0 bases at J, with 9 bases in the middle. From germline, CDR1 is SQVTM and CDR2 ANQGSEA. The CDR3 is CSVVPRANYGYTF. DNA of the CDR3: TGCAGCGTTGTTCCCAGGGCTAACTATGGCTACACCTTC.

There are a few counts of this clonotype. The rearrangement joins TRBV5-8 to TRBJ1-1; 9 positions agree with TRBD1. Trimming at V came to 3 bases and at J to 0 bases, leaving 12 bases not matched to a gene. The CDR3 has 18 amino acids. CDR1 and CDR2 from the germline V gene are SGHTS and YDEGEE. The CDR3 nucleotides are TGTGCCAGCAGCTCGCCAACAGGGGGCCCCGGCATGAACACTGAAGCTTTCTTT. Translation gives CASSSPTGGPGMNTEAFF. Supplemented by reference TRBV5-8 and TRBJ1-1, the full variable domain reads EAGVTQSPTHLIKTRGQQATLRCSPISGHTSVYWYQQALGLGLQFLLWYDEGEERNRGNFPPRFSGRQFPNYSSELNVNALELEDSALYLCASSSPTGGPGMNTEAFFGQGTRLTVV.

This clonotype showed up just a few times. This rearrangement joins TRBV20-1 to TRBJ1-5, with TRBD1 matching 9 bases. The CDR3 is 14 amino acids. Germline loops: CDR1 DFQATT, CDR2 SNEGSKA (reference sequence). V gave up 5 bases and J gave up 5 bases; unmatched junction bases: 7. The CDR3 sequence is CSAQGQGGDQPQHF. CDR3 DNA: TGCAGTGCTCAGGGACAGGGAGGCGATCAGCCCCAGCATTTT.

This clonotype came up many times. V and J are TRBV5-4 and TRBJ2-6, with TRBD1 matching 9 bases. The CDR3 totals 18 residues. J gave up 4 bases and V 4 bases, and 12 bases lay outside the gene matches. CDR1 SGHNT and CDR2 YYREEE come from the germline V gene (reference sequence). CDR3 bases: TGTGCCAGCAGCCCGGGTCCCGGGACAGGGAACGGGGCCAACGTCCTGACTTTC. Its protein is CASSPGPGTGNGANVLTF.

This clonotype was counted at least ten times. One end of the junction does not line up with germline, which may come from a read error. The V and J genes are TRBV7-6 and TRBJ1-1, with D tentatively TRBD1 (6 bases). The CDR3 runs to 12 residues. The germline V gene encodes CDR1 SGHVS and CDR2 FNYEAQ. Here the CDR3 DNA reads TGCGCCAGCAGTAGGGGGGACACTGAAGCTTTCTTT. Translating gives CASSRGDTEAFF.

The CDR3 sequence is CAGQGVNEKLFF. CDR3 bases: TGTGCCGGACAGGGCGTTAATGAAAAACTGTTTTTT. J is TRBJ1-4 and V is TRBV2; 8 bases map to TRBD1. V lost 11 bases, J lost 4 bases, and 3 bases stayed unmatched. In germline, CDR1 is SNHLY, CDR2 FYNNEI. The CDR3 totals 12 residues.

The chain combines TRBV9 with TRBJ1-6; D uncertain. Trimming removed 4 bases from V and 11 bases from J, with 19 bases in between. CDR3 size: 15 residues. CDR1 is SGDLS, CDR2 YYNGEE, per germline. DNA of the CDR3: TGTGCCAGCAGCTATCATAAAACGCGGATTACACCCCTCCACTTT. Translation gives CASSYHKTRITPLHF.

This clonotype was recorded at least ten times. The rearrangement uses TRBV15 and TRBJ2-6; unclear D gene. Trimming took off 3 bases at V and 4 bases at J, with 4 bases between the two ends. This CDR3 contains 13 residues. In germline, CDR1 is LNHNV, CDR2 YYDKDF (reference sequence). CDR3 residues: CATSREGANVLTF. The CDR3 nucleotides are TGTGCCACCAGCAGGGAAGGGGCCAACGTCCTGACTTTC.

The table lists this clonotype with many counts. The chain is built from TRBV20-1 and TRBJ2-5; 7 bases map to TRBD2. CDR3 size: 14 residues. The V gene end was trimmed by 3 bases and the J gene end by 6 bases; junction bases not matched to a gene: 10. CDR1 and CDR2 from the germline V gene are DFQATT and SNEGSKA (reference sequence). The CDR3 protein is CSASSPGGGKTQYF. CDR3 bases: TGCAGTGCTAGTTCCCCGGGGGGTGGAAAGACCCAGTACTTC.

The chain carries TRBV20-1 and TRBJ2-7; 12 bases align to TRBD1. CDR3 size: 15 residues. Looked up from germline, CDR1 is DFQATT and CDR2 is SNEGSKA (reference sequence). The J segment lost 3 bases and the V segment lost 6 bases, leaving 9 bases of the junction unmatched. The DNA of the CDR3 is TGCAGTGCAGCCCTGGGACAGGGGGCGTTCTACGAGCAGTACTTC. Translation gives CSAALGQGAFYEQYF.

Many counts were recorded for this clonotype. The rearrangement joins TRBV29-1 to TRBJ1-5, with a tentative D call TRBD1 (6 bases). Between the trimmed V and J ends, which lost 6 bases and 2 bases, there was a span of 11 bases. The CDR3 sequence is 13 residues long. Per germline, CDR1 SQVTM and CDR2 ANQGSEA. CDR3 in amino acids: CSVVTGGNQPQHF. CDR3 nucleotides: TGCAGCGTGGTGACAGGAGGCAATCAGCCCCAGCATTTT. The entire variable domain, with the rest obtained from reference TRBV29-1 and TRBJ1-5, is as follows: SAVISQKPSRDICQRGTSLTIQCQVDSQVTMMFWYRQQPGQSLTLIATANQGSEATYESGFVIDKFPISRPNLTFSTLTVSNMSPEDSSIYLCSVVTGGNQPQHFGDGTRLSIL.

The chain couples TRBV6-1 to TRBJ2-7; 11 nucleotides line up with TRBD2. V lost 5 bases and J lost 4; bases outside the gene matches: 7. The CDR3 consists of 15 residues. The germline V gene encodes CDR1 MNHNS and CDR2 SASEGT. CDR3 amino acids: CASSPTTSGVYEQYF. CDR3 coding DNA: TGTGCCAGCAGTCCCACGACTAGCGGGGTATACGAGCAGTACTTC.

CDR3 sequence reads: CASSLALTKGQRGKAFF. CDR3 sequence (DNA): TGTGCCAGCAGTTTGGCGCTGACCAAAGGACAGAGAGGAAAGGCTTTCTTT. The J gene is TRBJ1-1, the V gene TRBV12-3 or TRBV12-4; D is possibly TRBD1 (6 bases). The V gene lost 3 bases and the J gene lost 11 bases, with 28 bases spanning the gap. The CDR3 sequence is 17 residues long.

This clonotype was picked up many times. This rearrangement joins TRBV9 to TRBJ1-6; 10 bases are shared with TRBD1. CDR1 is SGDLS, CDR2 YYNGEE, per germline. Germline trimming cut 4 bases from V and 10 bases from J; bases unmatched to any gene: 5. This CDR3 is built from 14 residues. This CDR3 reads CASSTDRGISPLHF. The CDR3 DNA is TGTGCCAGCAGCACGGACAGGGGGATATCACCCCTCCACTTT.